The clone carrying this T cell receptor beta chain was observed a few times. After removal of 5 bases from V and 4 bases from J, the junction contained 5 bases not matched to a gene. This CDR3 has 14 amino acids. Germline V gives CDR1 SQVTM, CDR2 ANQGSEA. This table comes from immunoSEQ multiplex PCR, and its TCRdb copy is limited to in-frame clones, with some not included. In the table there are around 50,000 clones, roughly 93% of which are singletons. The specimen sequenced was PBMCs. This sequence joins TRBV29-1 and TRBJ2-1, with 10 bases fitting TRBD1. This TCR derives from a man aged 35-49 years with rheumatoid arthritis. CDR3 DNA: TGCAGCGTTTCAGGGACAGGGGTTTACAATGAGCAGTTCTTC. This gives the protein CSVSGTGVYNEQFF.